The subject of this entry is one T cell receptor (beta chain). This CDR3 region has 15 residues. CDR1 and CDR2 from the germline V gene are SGHTA and FQGNSA. V lost 1 base to trimming and J lost 1 base, with 7 bases between them. The data are from a study of blood T cell repertoires in COVID-19. Study in general: From T cells, B-cell-depleted T cells, or PBMCs came the material, which was cDNA or gDNA.

In the authors' workflow: Amplification with reference gene primers provided the estimates of nucleated cell counts. Sequenced by immunoSEQ multiplex PCR; TCRdb stores in-frame clones only, minus some. V, J and clone size are those of that table, while D and trimming were read from the DNA. The table includes about 200,000 clones, approximately 84% detected once. The study drew participants aged about 18 to 89 years from around 24 US areas. In assigning cohorts, the study relied on participant-reported clinical history. Material for sequencing was PBMCs or T cells enriched from blood (not recorded which). V is TRBV7-2 and J is TRBJ1-4; D unresolved. This TCR was recovered from a man aged 35 to 55 who had recovered from COVID-19. Written as DNA, the CDR3 is TGTGCCAGCAGCTTAGTTGGGAGAACTAATGAAAAACTGTTTTTT. Its translation is CASSLVGRTNEKLFF.